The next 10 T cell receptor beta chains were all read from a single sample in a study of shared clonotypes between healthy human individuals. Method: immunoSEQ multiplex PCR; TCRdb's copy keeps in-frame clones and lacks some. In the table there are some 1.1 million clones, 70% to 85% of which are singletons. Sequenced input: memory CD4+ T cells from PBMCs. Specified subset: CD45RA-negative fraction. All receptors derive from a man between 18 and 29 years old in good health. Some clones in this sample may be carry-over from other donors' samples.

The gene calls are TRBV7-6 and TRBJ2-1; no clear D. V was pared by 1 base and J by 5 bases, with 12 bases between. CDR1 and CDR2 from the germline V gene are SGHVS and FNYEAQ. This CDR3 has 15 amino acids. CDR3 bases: TGTGCCAGCAGCTTAGTCGGGTTCGAAGACAATGAGCAGTTCTTC. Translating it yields CASSLVGFEDNEQFF.

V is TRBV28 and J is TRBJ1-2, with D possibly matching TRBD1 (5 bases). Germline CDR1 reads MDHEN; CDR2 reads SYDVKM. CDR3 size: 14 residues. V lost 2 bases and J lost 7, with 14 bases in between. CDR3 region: CASSLRQPNRGYTF. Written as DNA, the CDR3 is TGTGCCAGCAGTTTACGACAGCCAAATCGTGGCTACACCTTC.

Here the CDR3 DNA reads TGTGCCACCAAGACTAGCGGGACCAATGAGCAGTTCTTC. It encodes CATKTSGTNEQFF. V usage is TRBV15 and J usage is TRBJ2-1, with 11 bases lining up with TRBD2. The CDR3 loop spans 13 amino acids. The V and J ends lost 7 bases and 6 bases, in that order; junction bases with no gene match: 2. Per germline, CDR1 LNHNV and CDR2 YYDKDF (reference sequence).

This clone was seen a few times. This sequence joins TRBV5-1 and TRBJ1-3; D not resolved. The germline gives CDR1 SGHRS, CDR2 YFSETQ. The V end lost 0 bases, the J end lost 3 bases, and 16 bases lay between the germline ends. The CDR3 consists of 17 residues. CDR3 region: CASSLDAAIGSGNTIYF. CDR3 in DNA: TGCGCCAGCAGCTTGGATGCCGCCATCGGTAGTGGAAACACCATATATTTT.

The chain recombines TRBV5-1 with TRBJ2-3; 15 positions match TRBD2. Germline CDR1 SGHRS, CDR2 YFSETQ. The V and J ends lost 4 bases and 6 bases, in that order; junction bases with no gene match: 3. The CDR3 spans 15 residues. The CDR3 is CASSRGTSGRDTQYF. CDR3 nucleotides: TGCGCCAGCAGCCGAGGGACTAGCGGGAGGGATACGCAGTATTTT.

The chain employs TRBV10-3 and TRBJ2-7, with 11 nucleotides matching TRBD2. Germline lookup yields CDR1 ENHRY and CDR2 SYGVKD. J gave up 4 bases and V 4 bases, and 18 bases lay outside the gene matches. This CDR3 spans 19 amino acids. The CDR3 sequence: CAISGGGSGRAAGGYEQYF. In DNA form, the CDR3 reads TGTGCCATCAGTGGCGGAGGTAGCGGGAGGGCCGCTGGAGGGTACGAGCAGTACTTC.

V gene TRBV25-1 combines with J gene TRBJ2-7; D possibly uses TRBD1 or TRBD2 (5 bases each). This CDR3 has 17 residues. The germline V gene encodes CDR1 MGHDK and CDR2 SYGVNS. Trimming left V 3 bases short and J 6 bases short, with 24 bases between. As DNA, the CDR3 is TGTGCCAGCAGTGACTCAATCGGTTCGGGGACGCCTCTCGAGCAGTACTTC. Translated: CASSDSIGSGTPLEQYF.

In DNA, the CDR3 is TGTGCCAGCAGCTTAGTAGCGGGCGACAATGAGCAGTTCTTC. Translating gives CASSLVAGDNEQFF. The chain combines TRBV7-6 with TRBJ2-1; 7 bases match TRBD2. The CDR3 consists of 14 residues. The germline gives CDR1 SGHVS, CDR2 FNYEAQ. J was trimmed by 5 bases and V by 1 base; bases with no gene match: 2.

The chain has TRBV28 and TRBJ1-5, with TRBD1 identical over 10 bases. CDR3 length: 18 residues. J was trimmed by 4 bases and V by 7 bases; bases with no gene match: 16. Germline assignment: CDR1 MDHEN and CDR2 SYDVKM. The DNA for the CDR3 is TGTGCCAGCAAATCTGTAGGTTCCCGGACAGGGGGAAATCAGCCCCAGCATTTT. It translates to CASKSVGSRTGGNQPQHF.

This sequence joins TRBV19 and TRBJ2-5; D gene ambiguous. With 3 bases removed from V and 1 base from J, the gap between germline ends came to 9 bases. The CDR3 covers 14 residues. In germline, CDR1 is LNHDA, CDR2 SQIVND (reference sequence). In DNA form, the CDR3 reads TGTGCCAGTAGTATGGGTTTGTTCCAAGAGACCCAGTACTTC. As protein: CASSMGLFQETQYF.